What follows is one T cell receptor beta chain and its context. Its specificity is unknown. Treatment given: randomized to nivolumab then ipilimumab (arm A) or the reverse (arm B). The record originates from a study of sequential checkpoint blockade in melanoma. Whole-study results and caveats: Rising tumor T-cell fraction and clonality meant about 30 times likelier benefit.

The CDR3 has 13 residues. Germline V gene data show CDR1 as SGHDN and CDR2 as FVKESK. V lost 0 bases to trimming and J lost 10 bases, with 12 bases between them. Assay used: immunoSEQ multiplex PCR; TCRdb lists only in-frame clones, some missing. Counted here are approximately 3,000 clones, roughly 22% occurring once; the ten biggest clones make up around a tenth. The specimen was tumor tissue (inferred from file names), collected from a patient given nivolumab and ipilimumab in sequence. The TCR sequence derives from a human donor with melanoma. The J gene is TRBJ1-1, the V gene TRBV14; D remains unclear. This CDR3 is CASSQDLKGIAFF. The CDR3 coding sequence is TGTGCCAGCAGCCAAGATTTAAAAGGGATAGCTTTCTTT.